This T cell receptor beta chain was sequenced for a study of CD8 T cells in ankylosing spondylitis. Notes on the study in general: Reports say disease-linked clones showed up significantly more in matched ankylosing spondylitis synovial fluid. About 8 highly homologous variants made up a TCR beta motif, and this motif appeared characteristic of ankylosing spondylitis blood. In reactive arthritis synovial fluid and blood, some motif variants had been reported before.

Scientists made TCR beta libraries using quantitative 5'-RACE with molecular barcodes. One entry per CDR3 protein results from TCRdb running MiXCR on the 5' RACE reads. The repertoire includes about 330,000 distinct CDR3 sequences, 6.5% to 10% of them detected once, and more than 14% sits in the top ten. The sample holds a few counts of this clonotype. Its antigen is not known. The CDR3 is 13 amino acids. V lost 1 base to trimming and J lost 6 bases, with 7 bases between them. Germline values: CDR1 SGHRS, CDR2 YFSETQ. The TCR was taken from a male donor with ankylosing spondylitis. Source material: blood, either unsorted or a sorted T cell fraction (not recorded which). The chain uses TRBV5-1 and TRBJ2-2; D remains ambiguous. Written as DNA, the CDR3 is TGCGCCAGCAGCTTGTATAAGTCCGGGGAGCTGTTTTTT. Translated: CASSLYKSGELFF. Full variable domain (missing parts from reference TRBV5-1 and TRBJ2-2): KAGVTQTPRYLIKTRGQQVTLSCSPISGHRSVSWYQQTPGQGLQFLFEYFSETQRNKGNFPGRFSGRQFSNSRSEMNVSTLELGDSALYLCASSLYKSGELFFGEGSRLTVL.